Below are 29 T cell receptor beta chains sequenced from a single sample in a study of T-cell memory formation after mild COVID-19. TCRdb re-called the 5' RACE reads through MiXCR, storing one row per CDR3 protein. This sample has 40,000 to 45,000 distinct CDR3 sequences; about a tenth occur once, and the top ten carry about an eighth. The sequencing input was PBMCs or a T cell subset sorted from them (not recorded which). The receptors stem from an adult woman who had mild COVID-19 (a few samples of this study predate the infection). Cell type and time point are not known.

This clonotype was counted only a few times. The chain combines TRBV18 with TRBJ1-1; 8 bases are a match to TRBD1. V was clipped by 6 bases and J by 5 bases; unmatched bases: 8. Germline V gene sequence: CDR1 KGHSH, CDR2 LQKENI. CDR3 length: 14 amino acids. In DNA, the CDR3 is TGTGCCAGCTCCACCGACAGGGGTGGTACTGAAGCTTTCTTT. It translates to CASSTDRGGTEAFF.

The chain has TRBV5-5 and TRBJ1-5; possible D gene TRBD1, 6 bases. The CDR3 spans 16 residues. Germline V gene data show CDR1 as SGHKS and CDR2 as YYEKEE (reference sequence). The V gene lost 0 bases and the J gene lost 0 bases, with 10 bases spanning the gap. CDR3 in DNA: TGTGCCAGCAGCTTGGTTTGGGGGCCTAGCAATCAGCCCCAGCATTTT. Its translation is CASSLVWGPSNQPQHF.

This clonotype was detected ten times or more. The chain joins TRBV3-1 to TRBJ2-4; D is uncertain. The CDR3 is 13 amino acids. V was shortened by 1 base and J by 8 bases, with 9 bases between the two germline ends. Germline values: CDR1 LGHDT, CDR2 YNNKEL (reference sequence). CDR3 nucleotides: TGTGCCAGCAGCCAAGCGTGGGGTGACATTCAGTACTTC. Translating it yields CASSQAWGDIQYF.

The chain recombines TRBV9 with TRBJ1-1; no firm D call. Germline V gene data show CDR1 as SGDLS and CDR2 as YYNGEE. The CDR3 has 13 amino acids. V was clipped by 0 bases and J by 1 base, with 4 bases between them. The CDR3 region is CASSVAANTEAFF. The CDR3 nucleotides read TGTGCCAGCAGCGTAGCTGCGAACACTGAAGCTTTCTTT.

There are many counts of this clonotype. V usage is TRBV20-1 and J usage is TRBJ2-1; 7 nucleotides agree with TRBD2. This CDR3 is built from 16 residues. Trimming cost V 6 bases and J 1 base; bases outside gene matches: 12. CDR1 is DFQATT, CDR2 SNEGSKA, per germline (reference sequence). In DNA form, the CDR3 reads TGCAGTGCCGGAGAGGGAGGGATCCAATCCTACAATGAGCAGTTCTTC. Translating it yields CSAGEGGIQSYNEQFF.

This clonotype was observed many times. The chain uses TRBV7-9 and TRBJ2-7; the D is unclear. V lost 2 bases and J 5 bases, leaving 7 bases between the germline ends. This CDR3 contains 12 residues. CDR1 is SEHNR, CDR2 FQNEAQ, per germline (reference sequence). The CDR3 loop is CASSLLWDEQYF. The CDR3, as DNA: TGTGCCAGCAGCTTACTATGGGACGAGCAGTACTTC. The full variable domain, rest sourced from reference TRBV7-9 and TRBJ2-7, is DTGVSQNPRHKITKRGQNVTFRCDPISEHNRLYWYRQTLGQGPEFLTYFQNEAQLEKSRLLSDRFSAERPKGSFSTLEIQRTEQGDSAMYLCASSLLWDEQYFGPGTRLTVT.

The chain combines TRBV20-1 with TRBJ2-7; D is uncertain. The CDR3 covers 13 residues. Germline lookup yields CDR1 DFQATT and CDR2 SNEGSKA (reference sequence). Trimming stripped 6 bases from V and 0 bases from J, with 12 bases between. CDR3 amino acids: CSADGTLSYEQYF. The CDR3 nucleotides are TGCAGTGCCGACGGAACCCTCTCCTACGAGCAGTACTTC.

This clonotype was detected ten times or more. The rearrangement links TRBV20-1 to TRBJ2-3; 8 positions match TRBD2. Trimming at V came to 5 bases and at J to 1 base, leaving 8 bases not matched to a gene. The CDR3 has 15 amino acids. CDR1 is DFQATT, CDR2 SNEGSKA, per germline (reference sequence). The CDR3 sequence: CSAPRTSGGTDTQYF. The CDR3 DNA reads TGCAGTGCTCCTCGCACTAGCGGAGGCACAGATACGCAGTATTTT.

This chain joins TRBV4-1 and TRBJ1-2; 10 bases line up with TRBD1. J lost 2 bases, V lost 1 base, and 1 base had no gene match. Germline CDR1 is MGHRA and CDR2 is YSYEKL. This CDR3 is 15 amino acids long. The DNA of the CDR3 is TGCGCCAGCAGCCAAGGACAGGGGGCAAACTATGGCTACACCTTC. It yields the protein CASSQGQGANYGYTF.

This clonotype was seen repeatedly, ten times or more. The chain combines TRBV19 with TRBJ2-3, with 12 positions matching TRBD2. The germline V gene encodes CDR1 LNHDA and CDR2 SQIVND (reference sequence). This CDR3 spans 15 amino acids. CDR3 residues: CAVYTSGGLTDTQYF. CDR3 nucleotides: TGTGCTGTATATACTAGCGGGGGGTTGACAGATACGCAGTATTTT.

V gene TRBV12-3 or TRBV12-4 combines with J gene TRBJ1-1; D is unresolved. The V and J ends lost 8 bases and 0 bases respectively, with 7 bases between them. There are 12 residues in the CDR3. The CDR3 DNA follows: TGTGCCAGCCAAATCATGAACACTGAAGCTTTCTTT. As protein: CASQIMNTEAFF.

Comment on this clonotype: At one end the junction does not follow the germline gene, possibly because of a read error. CDR3 nucleotide sequence: TGTGCCAGCAACCAAGTGGCAGGGAGCGAGCAGTACTTC. It codes for CASNQVAGSEQYF. The chain carries TRBV14 and TRBJ2-7; D could derive from TRBD1 or TRBD2 (5 bases each). This CDR3 has 13 residues. CDR1 is SGHDN, CDR2 FVKESK, per germline.

The chain joins TRBV5-1 to TRBJ2-1; D perhaps matches TRBD2 (5 bases). V was shortened by 7 bases and J by 6 bases, with 17 bases between the two germline ends. Germline values: CDR1 SGHRS, CDR2 YFSETQ. This CDR3 is built from 14 residues. The CDR3 DNA reads TGCGCCAGCTCCATCAGAGGGCCAAGCAATGAGCAGTTCTTC. Its translation is CASSIRGPSNEQFF. Using reference TRBV5-1 and TRBJ2-1 for the parts outside the CDR3, the full variable domain is KAGVTQTPRYLIKTRGQQVTLSCSPISGHRSVSWYQQTPGQGLQFLFEYFSETQRNKGNFPGRFSGRQFSNSRSEMNVSTLELGDSALYLCASSIRGPSNEQFFGPGTRLTVL.

This clonotype was seen ten or more times. This chain connects TRBV7-9 to TRBJ2-3, with D maybe TRBD2 (5 bases). The CDR3 is 13 amino acids. Trimming removed 5 bases from V and 6 bases from J, with 12 bases in between. Looked up from germline, CDR1 is SEHNR and CDR2 is FQNEAQ (reference sequence). CDR3 residues: CASSPRGPDTQYF. The CDR3 nucleotides read TGTGCCAGCAGCCCACGGGGTCCGGATACGCAGTATTTT. Filled out from reference TRBV7-9 and TRBJ2-3, the complete variable domain reads DTGVSQNPRHKITKRGQNVTFRCDPISEHNRLYWYRQTLGQGPEFLTYFQNEAQLEKSRLLSDRFSAERPKGSFSTLEIQRTEQGDSAMYLCASSPRGPDTQYFGPGTRLTVL.

This clonotype was detected many times. The V gene is TRBV4-3, the J gene TRBJ2-7; 8 bases agree with TRBD1. The CDR3 has 15 residues. Per germline, CDR1 LGHNA and CDR2 YSLEER. V dropped 5 bases and J dropped 2; count of bases not matched to a gene: 8. In nucleotides, the CDR3 is TGCGCCAGCAGCAAGCAGACAGGGGAGACCTACGAGCAGTACTTC. As protein: CASSKQTGETYEQYF.

In this sample, this clonotype turned up a few times. V usage is TRBV25-1 and J usage is TRBJ2-7; tentative D call: TRBD2 (5 bases). CDR1 is MGHDK, CDR2 SYGVNS, per germline. The CDR3 has 15 amino acids. Trimming shortened V by 4 bases and J by 2 bases, and 15 bases separated the two germline ends. CDR3 bases: TGTGCCAGCAGTGTTAGCGCGGACGGAGCCTACGAGCAGTACTTC. This gives the protein CASSVSADGAYEQYF.

This clonotype was found a few times. V usage is TRBV29-1 and J usage is TRBJ2-7, with D perhaps matching TRBD1 (5 bases). CDR3 length: 12 residues. The V end was cut by 6 bases, the J end by 4 bases, with 13 bases between. Germline V gives CDR1 SQVTM, CDR2 ANQGSEA. This CDR3 reads CSVTDSRYEQYF. CDR3 in DNA: TGCAGCGTCACCGACAGTAGGTACGAGCAGTACTTC.

This clonotype was counted at least ten times. The V call is TRBV24-1, the J call TRBJ2-1; a weak D match, TRBD1 (7 bases). Germline V gene lookup returns CDR1 KGHDR and CDR2 SFDVKD. The CDR3 is made up of 15 amino acids. The germline V and J ends were trimmed by 4 bases and 9 bases, with 18 bases remaining between them. CDR3 DNA sequence: TGTGCCACCAGTGACCCCGACAGGGAGGCGAGTGAGCAGTTCTTC. Translated: CATSDPDREASEQFF.

This clonotype has only a few counts. The CDR3 spells CASSPYGGMTNEKLFF. Written as DNA, the CDR3 is TGTGCCAGCAGCCCATACGGGGGGATGACTAATGAAAAACTGTTTTTT. The gene calls are TRBV11-2 and TRBJ1-4; the D gene is possibly TRBD1 (5 bases). This CDR3 region has 16 residues. Germline lookup yields CDR1 SGHAT and CDR2 FQNNGV. The V end lost 5 bases, the J end lost 2 bases, and 15 bases lay between the germline ends.

The rearrangement uses TRBV9 and TRBJ1-2; weak D call: TRBD1 (6 bases). This CDR3 is 14 amino acids long. V was trimmed by 1 base and J by 4 bases, leaving 11 bases between them. Germline CDR1 reads SGDLS; CDR2 reads YYNGEE. CDR3 nucleotide sequence: TGTGCCAGCAGCGTATCCGGGACAAGCTATGGCTACACCTTC. Protein product: CASSVSGTSYGYTF.

This clonotype was counted between two and nine times. The chain carries TRBV4-3 and TRBJ1-1; no clear D gene. The CDR3 has 13 residues. The germline V and J ends were trimmed by 1 base and 0 bases, with 3 bases remaining between them. Germline V gives CDR1 LGHNA, CDR2 YSLEER. The CDR3 coding sequence is TGCGCCAGCAGCCAAGCCATGAACACTGAAGCTTTCTTT. Translation gives CASSQAMNTEAFF.

Ten or more counts support this clonotype. The chain is built from TRBV15 and TRBJ2-4; D perhaps matches TRBD2 (5 bases). V was cut by 3 bases and J by 8 bases, with 14 bases left in between. CDR3 length: 14 residues. Per germline, CDR1 LNHNV and CDR2 YYDKDF (reference sequence). CDR3 residues: CATSSRGSGDIQYF. CDR3 sequence (DNA): TGTGCCACCAGCAGCCGGGGATCTGGGGACATTCAGTACTTC.

This clonotype showed up many times. The genes are TRBV5-6 and TRBJ2-3; TRBD2 matches 7 bases. Germline assignment: CDR1 SGHDT and CDR2 YYEEEE. With V trimmed by 4 bases and J by 2 bases, 16 bases remained unmatched. CDR3 length: 18 amino acids. This CDR3 is CASSGPASERGDTDTQYF. CDR3 bases: TGTGCCAGCAGCGGCCCGGCTTCGGAGCGGGGTGACACAGATACGCAGTATTTT.

This clonotype has just a few counts. The V call is TRBV11-2, the J call TRBJ1-2; 8 bases map to TRBD1. V trimming: 1 base; J trimming: 3 bases; junction bases outside the gene matches: 4. In germline, CDR1 is SGHAT, CDR2 FQNNGV. The CDR3 loop spans 15 amino acids. This CDR3 reads CASSLAPTGDYGYTF. DNA of the CDR3: TGTGCCAGCAGCTTAGCCCCGACAGGGGACTATGGCTACACCTTC. Drawing the rest from reference TRBV11-2 and TRBJ1-2, the complete variable domain is EAGVAQSPRYKIIEKRQSVAFWCNPISGHATLYWYQQILGQGPKLLIQFQNNGVVDDSQLPKDRFSAERLKGVDSTLKIQPAKLEDSAVYLCASSLAPTGDYGYTFGSGTRLTVV.

This clonotype was seen only a few times. The chain employs TRBV3-1 and TRBJ2-2, with 7 positions matching TRBD1. Per germline, CDR1 LGHDT and CDR2 YNNKEL (reference sequence). CDR3 size: 15 residues. V shed 2 bases, J shed 3 bases, and the junction held 3 bases outside the gene matches. The CDR3 here is CASSQWDSYTGELFF. Here the CDR3 DNA reads TGTGCCAGCAGCCAATGGGACAGCTACACCGGGGAGCTGTTTTTT.

This rearrangement joins TRBV7-8 to TRBJ1-5; D unclear. The germline gives CDR1 SGHVS, CDR2 FQNEAQ. CDR3 length equals 16 residues. V was shortened by 5 bases and J by 2 bases, with 16 bases between the two germline ends. DNA of the CDR3: TGTGCCAGCAGCCAAACCCACCGGACGGGCAATCAGCCCCAGCATTTT. Encoded protein: CASSQTHRTGNQPQHF.

This clonotype has a count of ten or more. J is TRBJ2-5 and V is TRBV5-6; tentative D call: TRBD2 (6 bases). Germline V gene lookup returns CDR1 SGHDT and CDR2 YYEEEE. V lost 4 bases, J lost 4 bases, and 14 bases lay in between. This CDR3 region has 14 residues. CDR3 sequence (DNA): TGTGCCAGCAGCGAGGGATACGGGGGAGAGACCCAGTACTTC. It yields the protein CASSEGYGGETQYF.

This rearrangement joins TRBV20-1 to TRBJ2-7, with TRBD2 matching 11 bases. Germline values: CDR1 DFQATT, CDR2 SNEGSKA (reference sequence). Trimming at V came to 3 bases and at J to 7 bases, leaving 8 bases not matched to a gene. This CDR3 is 14 amino acids long. CDR3 in DNA: TGCAGTGCTAGCTATAGCGGGGGGGCACGGGAGCAGTACTTC. It is translated as CSASYSGGAREQYF.

At least ten counts were recorded for this clonotype. The chain carries TRBV20-1 and TRBJ2-1; TRBD2 agrees at 8 bases. The CDR3 loop spans 16 amino acids. Germline V CDR1 and CDR2: DFQATT, SNEGSKA (reference sequence). V dropped 5 bases and J dropped 7; count of bases not matched to a gene: 16. CDR3 sequence reads: CSAGSTGGPGKNEQFF. CDR3 DNA: TGCAGTGCTGGGTCCACGGGGGGGCCGGGGAAGAATGAGCAGTTCTTC.